Listed below are T cell receptor beta chains from one sample, sequenced in a study of regulatory T cells in long-lasting Graves disease. TCRdb reanalysed the multiplex PCR reads using MiXCR and keeps one entry per CDR3 protein. The sample lists about 460,000 distinct CDR3 sequences, approximately 23% occurring once. The starting material was peripheral blood mononuclear cells (PBMCs), obtained when the disease was refractory, from a patient treated with antithyroid drugs. These receptors all come from a female donor with Graves disease. The CDR3 runs from the conserved cysteine through the conserved F or W. D genes are given only for firm matches. Size values are once, few and many counts, or a class for expanded clones, and some rows have none.

length | D | J | V | size | CDR3 | DNA
14 | . | TRBJ2-1 | TRBV5-1 | . | CASSLGFAIDEQFF | TGCGCCAGCAGCTTAGGCTTCGCAATCGATGAGCAGTTCTTC
15 | TRBD1 | TRBJ2-7 | TRBV9 | . | CASSLTGQGIYEQYF | TGTGCCAGCAGCCTAACGGGACAGGGGATCTACGAGCAGTACTTC
13 | . | TRBJ2-5 | TRBV7-2 | many | CASRRGDQETQYF | TGTGCCAGCAGGCGAGGGGACCAAGAGACCCAGTACTTC
16 | TRBD1 | TRBJ2-2 | TRBV7-8 | . | CASSLGDRVGTGELFF | TGTGCCAGCAGCTTAGGGGACAGGGTGGGGACCGGGGAGCTGTTTTTT
13 | . | TRBJ1-1 | TRBV3-1 | few | CASSPGGETEAFF | TGTGCCAGCAGCCCGGGGGGGGAGACTGAAGCTTTCTTT
12 | . | TRBJ1-2 | TRBV5-1 | many | CASSSSGGGYTF | TGCGCCAGCAGCTCCAGCGGGGGAGGCTACACCTTC
15 | . | TRBJ1-5 | TRBV28 | many | CASSPTGSSNQPQHF | TGTGCCAGCAGTCCCACAGGGTCGAGCAATCAGCCCCAGCATTTT
13 | . | TRBJ1-1 | TRBV13 | . | CASSSGRTTEAFF | TGTGCCAGCAGCTCGGGACGGACCACTGAAGCTTTCTTT
10 | TRBD1 | TRBJ2-7 | TRBV19 | few | CASGDREQYF | TGTGCCAGTGGGGACAGGGAGCAGTACTTC
14 | TRBD1 | TRBJ1-5 | TRBV2 | many | CASSKGTDNQPQHF | TGTGCCAGCAGTAAGGGGACAGACAATCAGCCCCAGCATTTT
13 | TRBD1 | TRBJ1-1 | TRBV24-1 | many | CATNESGGTEAFF | TGTGCCACCAATGAATCAGGGGGCACTGAAGCTTTCTTT
13 | TRBD1 | TRBJ2-3 | TRBV28 | . | CASRGQGSDTQYF | TGTGCCAGCAGGGGACAGGGTTCAGATACGCAGTATTTT
13 | . | TRBJ2-7 | TRBV24-1 | few | CATSDPNLGEQYF | TGTGCCACCAGTGACCCCAACCTGGGTGAGCAGTACTTC
15 | . | TRBJ2-7 | TRBV28 | many | CASSLGQGFTYEQYF | TGTGCCAGCAGTTTGGGGCAGGGGTTCACCTACGAGCAGTACTTC
15 | . | TRBJ2-7 | TRBV15 | . | CATSTTASSSYEQYF | TGTGCCACCAGCACCACGGCCAGCAGCTCCTACGAGCAGTACTTC
12 | . | TRBJ1-2 | TRBV5-4 | . | CASSLVSNGYTF | TGTGCCAGCAGCTTGGTCAGTAATGGCTACACCTTC
15 | . | TRBJ1-1 | TRBV5-1 | . | CASSLAATEDTEAFF | TGCGCCAGCAGCTTGGCGGCGACAGAGGACACTGAAGCTTTCTTT
17 | TRBD1 | TRBJ2-2 | TRBV28 | many | CASTRPAGGYNTGELFF | TGTGCCAGCACTCGGCCGGCAGGGGGCTACAACACCGGGGAGCTGTTTTTT
16 | . | TRBJ1-6 | TRBV28 | . | CASSLGGRSYNSPLHF | TGTGCCAGCAGTTTGGGAGGCAGATCCTATAATTCACCCCTCCACTTT
14 | TRBD1 | TRBJ2-7 | TRBV29-1 | many | CSVAGTGPSYEQYF | TGCAGCGTTGCCGGGACAGGCCCTTCCTACGAGCAGTACTTC
13 | . | TRBJ2-4 | TRBV11-1 | many | CASSSVTGHIQYF | TGTGCCAGCAGCTCGGTGACCGGGCACATTCAGTACTTC
12 | . | TRBJ1-1 | TRBV28 | many | CASMWENTEAFF | TGTGCCAGCATGTGGGAGAACACTGAAGCTTTCTTT
15 | . | TRBJ1-2 | TRBV19 | many | CASSIGGGPGYGYTF | TGTGCCAGTAGTATTGGGGGAGGGCCCGGCTATGGCTACACCTTC
15 | . | TRBJ1-1 | TRBV18 | . | CASSLSGTVRGEAFF | TGTGCCAGCTCACTCTCCGGGACGGTGAGGGGGGAAGCTTTCTTT
15 | . | TRBJ2-5 | TRBV7-9 | . | CASSSRTSRQETQYF | TGTGCCAGCAGCTCCAGGACTTCTCGTCAAGAGACCCAGTACTTC
12 | . | TRBJ1-3 | TRBV20-1 | few | CSAKYSGNTIYF | TGCAGTGCTAAGTACTCCGGAAACACCATATATTTT
16 | . | TRBJ2-5 | TRBV30 | . | CAWSSGGWGLQETQYF | TGTGCCTGGAGTTCTGGCGGCTGGGGGCTCCAAGAGACCCAGTACTTC
11 | . | TRBJ1-2 | TRBV6-1 | few | CASSREEVRTF | TGTGCCAGCAGTAGAGAAGAGGTGCGGACCTTC
17 | . | TRBJ1-4 | TRBV4-2 | few | CASSQDDLSENNEKLFF | TGTGCCAGCAGCCAAGATGACCTTTCGGAAAATAATGAAAAACTGTTTTTT
15 | . | TRBJ2-3 | TRBV28 | . | CASSVGGEGTDTQYF | TGTGCCAGCAGCGTGGGAGGAGAAGGTACAGATACGCAGTATTTT
14 | TRBD2 | TRBJ2-1 | TRBV19 | . | CASSIWGGHNEQFF | TGTGCCAGTAGTATCTGGGGGGGTCACAATGAGCAGTTCTTC
15 | TRBD1 | TRBJ2-7 | TRBV6-1 | many | CASQQEYRGSYEQYF | TGTGCCAGCCAACAGGAGTACAGGGGCTCCTACGAGCAGTACTTC
12 | . | TRBJ1-2 | TRBV7-2 | once | CASSLAWAGYTF | TGTGCCAGCAGCTTAGCTTGGGCCGGCTACACCTTC
14 | . | TRBJ1-6 | TRBV7-2 | . | CASSLAGTNSPLHF | TGTGCCAGCAGCTTAGCGGGGACGAATTCACCCCTCCACTTT
14 | . | TRBJ2-5 | TRBV6-5 | many | CASSYPGAGETQYF | TGTGCCAGCAGTTACCCGGGGGCCGGGGAGACCCAGTACTTC
13 | . | TRBJ2-7 | TRBV7-9 | many | CASSLELRYEQYF | TGTGCCAGCAGCTTAGAGTTGCGGTACGAGCAGTACTTC
16 | . | TRBJ1-5 | TRBV24-1 | many | CATSAARTGGDQPQHF | TGTGCCACCAGTGCTGCCCGCACCGGGGGGGATCAGCCCCAGCATTTT
12 | TRBD1 | TRBJ1-6 | TRBV15 | many | CATGTGDSPLHF | TGTGCCACCGGGACAGGGGATTCACCCCTCCACTTT
16 | . | TRBJ1-5 | TRBV5-5 | many | CASSLAAGQGYQPQHF | TGTGCCAGCAGCTTGGCCGCGGGACAAGGGTATCAGCCCCAGCATTTT
11 | . | TRBJ2-3 | TRBV7-2 | few | CASSKTDTQYF | TGTGCCAGCAGCAAAACGGATACGCAGTATTTT
16 | . | TRBJ1-5 | TRBV19 | . | CASDLEGGVGNQPQHF | TGTGCCAGCGACCTCGAAGGGGGGGTGGGAAATCAGCCCCAGCATTTT
14 | . | TRBJ1-2 | TRBV12-3/TRBV12-4 | many | CASSLLGSPPGYTF | TGTGCCAGCAGTTTATTGGGGAGCCCCCCAGGCTACACCTTC
13 | TRBD1 | TRBJ1-5 | TRBV20-1 | many | CSARGDSDQPQHF | TGCAGTGCTAGGGGGGACAGCGATCAGCCCCAGCATTTT
15 | . | TRBJ1-6 | TRBV6-9 | . | CASSYSAFNNSPLHF | TGTGCCAGCAGTTACTCCGCGTTCAATAATTCACCCCTCCACTTT
14 | . | TRBJ1-2 | TRBV6-5 | few | CASSYAGFSSGYTF | TGTGCCAGCAGTTACGCAGGGTTTTCTTCCGGCTACACCTTC
12 | . | TRBJ1-4 | TRBV30 | . | CAWSVLREKLFF | TGTGCCTGGAGTGTACTCCGCGAAAAACTGTTTTTT
13 | . | TRBJ2-7 | TRBV6-1 | . | CASSRTGIYEQYF | TGTGCCAGCAGTCGTACAGGAATCTACGAGCAGTACTTC
17 | TRBD1 | TRBJ1-2 | TRBV9 | . | CASSVGLDRGGNYGYTF | TGTGCCAGCAGCGTAGGCCTCGACAGGGGAGGTAACTATGGCTACACCTTC
16 | TRBD2 | TRBJ2-2 | TRBV5-1 | few | CASSLVAGVNTGELFF | TGCGCCAGCAGCTTGGTGGCGGGAGTAAACACCGGGGAGCTGTTTTTT
14 | . | TRBJ1-5 | TRBV28 | many | CASSSRDSNQPQHF | TGTGCCAGCAGTTCCCGGGACAGCAATCAGCCCCAGCATTTT
20 | TRBD1 | TRBJ1-5 | TRBV9 | . | CASSVAQTDRGQVSNQPQHF | TGTGCCAGCAGCGTAGCTCAGACCGACAGGGGGCAGGTGAGCAATCAGCCCCAGCATTTT
16 | TRBD2 | TRBJ2-2 | TRBV28 | few | CASSSIAGGVTGELFF | TGTGCCAGCAGTTCTATAGCGGGAGGGGTCACCGGGGAGCTGTTTTTT